Below are 17 T cell receptor beta chains sequenced from a single sample in a study of blood T cell repertoires in COVID-19. The protocol was immunoSEQ multiplex PCR, while the TCRdb copy is restricted to in-frame clones and leaves out a portion. The repertoire holds 150,000 to 200,000 clones, with roughly four fifths as singletons. The source material was peripheral blood. The origin of the receptors is a woman in her twenties or thirties with acute or convalescent COVID-19.

There are a few counts of this clone. The gene calls are TRBV2 and TRBJ2-5, with 9 positions matching TRBD2. Trimming cost V 5 bases and J 1 base; bases outside gene matches: 5. The CDR3 is 15 residues long. Germline values: CDR1 SNHLY, CDR2 FYNNEI. Here the CDR3 reads CASSPAGGPQETQYF. The DNA for the CDR3 is TGTGCCAGCAGTCCAGCGGGGGGACCCCAAGAGACCCAGTACTTC. Filled out from reference TRBV2 and TRBJ2-5, the complete variable domain reads EPEVTQTPSHQVTQMGQEVILRCVPISNHLYFYWYRQILGQKVEFLVSFYNNEISEKSEIFDDQFSVERPDGSNFTLKIRSTKLEDSAMYFCASSPAGGPQETQYFGPGTRLLVL.

The chain has TRBV7-9 and TRBJ2-7; 11 bases match TRBD2. The V gene end was trimmed by 4 bases and the J gene end by 0 bases; junction bases not matched to a gene: 2. CDR1 and CDR2 from the germline V gene are SEHNR and FQNEAQ (reference sequence). The CDR3 covers 15 residues. CDR3 region: CASSSTSGNSYEQYF. CDR3 DNA: TGTGCCAGCAGCTCGACTAGCGGGAACTCCTACGAGCAGTACTTC.

The chain links TRBV7-9 to TRBJ2-7; the D is unclear. The CDR3 contains 15 residues. CDR1 SEHNR and CDR2 FQNEAQ come from the germline V gene (reference sequence). With 5 bases removed from V and 0 bases from J, the gap between germline ends came to 14 bases. DNA of the CDR3: TGTGCCAGCAGCCCCCCCGGCGGCGGCTCCTACGAGCAGTACTTC. This codes for CASSPPGGGSYEQYF.

V gene TRBV6-5 combines with J gene TRBJ1-2; maybe TRBD1 (5 bases). CDR1 and CDR2 from the germline V gene are MNHEY and SVGAGI. The CDR3 is 13 residues long. V lost 6 bases, J lost 4 bases, and 12 bases lay in between. CDR3 loop: CASSVTATYGYTF. CDR3 nucleotides: TGTGCCAGCAGCGTGACAGCAACCTATGGCTACACCTTC.

The chain combines TRBV14 with TRBJ2-1; D is possibly TRBD2 (6 bases). V lost 0 bases and J lost 3, with 15 bases in between. CDR1 is SGHDN, CDR2 FVKESK, per germline. The CDR3 is 17 amino acids. CDR3 in DNA: TGTGCCAGCAGCCAAGATTTGAGTAGCGGCTTCTACAATGAGCAGTTCTTC. This encodes CASSQDLSSGFYNEQFF.

This sequence joins TRBV27 and TRBJ1-2, with D possibly matching TRBD1 (5 bases). Trimming stripped 6 bases from V and 4 bases from J, with 15 bases between. From germline, CDR1 is MNHEY and CDR2 SMNVEV (reference sequence). The CDR3 covers 14 residues. CDR3 sequence: CASSRAGRIYGYTF. In DNA, the CDR3 is TGTGCCAGCAGCCGCGCGGGACGGATCTATGGCTACACCTTC.

The genes are TRBV13 and TRBJ2-7; 12 nucleotides align to TRBD1. The V gene's germline CDR1 is PRHDT and CDR2 FYEKMQ (reference sequence). The CDR3 contains 16 residues. Germline trimming cut 5 bases from V and 2 bases from J; bases unmatched to any gene: 7. CDR3 loop: CASSRSGTGGTYEQYF. The CDR3 nucleotides are TGTGCCAGCAGCAGATCCGGGACAGGGGGCACCTACGAGCAGTACTTC.

This chain connects TRBV27 to TRBJ1-2; D may be TRBD1 (6 bases). The germline CDR1 and CDR2 sequences are MNHEY and SMNVEV (reference sequence). The CDR3 has 15 residues. Trimming cost V 2 bases and J 4 bases, with 14 bases left between them. In nucleotides, the CDR3 is TGTGCCAGCAGTTTAACAGGGACAAGCCTCTATGGCTACACCTTC. This sequence encodes CASSLTGTSLYGYTF.

The rearrangement joins TRBV19 to TRBJ1-1, with D possibly TRBD1 on 5 matching bases. Germline assignment: CDR1 LNHDA and CDR2 SQIVND (reference sequence). V lost 5 bases, J lost 0 bases, and 13 bases lay in between. This CDR3 spans 15 amino acids. CDR3 region: CASSRGTTMNTEAFF. CDR3 DNA: TGTGCCAGTAGTCGCGGGACTACTATGAACACTGAAGCTTTCTTT.

This clone has only one observation. CDR3 protein: CASSLGLAGAGEQYF. DNA of the CDR3: TGTGCCAGCAGCTTGGGACTAGCGGGGGCAGGTGAGCAGTACTTC. J is TRBJ2-7 and V is TRBV5-4; 12 bases agree with TRBD2. J gave up 7 bases and V 0 bases, and 5 bases lay outside the gene matches. Germline V gene sequence: CDR1 SGHNT, CDR2 YYREEE (reference sequence). CDR3 length equals 15 residues.

The CDR3 sequence is CATRGTGVLAFF. CDR3 nucleotide sequence: TGTGCCACGAGGGGTACAGGGGTTTTGGCTTTCTTT. The chain employs TRBV15 and TRBJ1-1; TRBD1 aligns across 7 bases. This CDR3 spans 12 amino acids. V lost 9 bases and J lost 11; bases outside the gene matches: 12. Germline CDR1 is LNHNV and CDR2 is YYDKDF (reference sequence).

V gene TRBV27 combines with J gene TRBJ2-2, with 7 bases lining up with TRBD1. Germline trimming cut 8 bases from V and 6 bases from J; bases unmatched to any gene: 9. CDR3 length: 14 residues. CDR1 is MNHEY, CDR2 SMNVEV, per germline (reference sequence). This chain's CDR3 is CASPQERGPGELFF. In DNA, the CDR3 is TGTGCCAGCCCCCAGGAGAGGGGGCCCGGGGAGCTGTTTTTT.

This clone has only a few counts. J is TRBJ2-1 and V is TRBV4-3; the match to TRBD1 covers 12 bases. V lost 0 bases to trimming and J lost 9 bases; unmatched junction nucleotides: 6. Germline-derived CDR1 and CDR2 are LGHNA and YSLEER. CDR3 size: 16 residues. This CDR3 reads CASSQDLGQGAGEQFF. CDR3 nucleotide sequence: TGCGCCAGCAGCCAAGATTTGGGACAGGGGGCGGGTGAGCAGTTCTTC.

The V gene is TRBV28, the J gene TRBJ1-3; tentative D call: TRBD1 (6 bases). Trimming took 7 bases from V and 2 from J, leaving 12 bases between them. This CDR3 is 14 amino acids long. Germline loops: CDR1 MDHEN, CDR2 SYDVKM. The CDR3 DNA sequence: TGTGCCAGCAACCAGGGGCTCGCTGGAAACACCATATATTTT. Protein: CASNQGLAGNTIYF.

The rearrangement links TRBV30 to TRBJ2-7; D is unresolved. Germline CDR1 reads GTSNPN; CDR2 reads SVGIG (reference sequence). The CDR3 is 11 amino acids. Between the trimmed V and J ends, which lost 1 base and 4 bases, there was a span of 5 bases. The CDR3 nucleotides read TGTGCCTGGAGTGATAAATACGAGCAGTACTTC. Its protein product is CAWSDKYEQYF.

The rearrangement uses TRBV7-2 and TRBJ1-1, with D tentatively TRBD1 (6 bases). CDR3 length: 15 amino acids. V shed 5 bases and J shed 5 bases, with 18 bases lying between them. CDR1 and CDR2 from the germline V gene are SGHTA and FQGNSA. As DNA, the CDR3 is TGTGCCAGCAGCAAGCAGGTTCAGGGGAAGACTGAAGCTTTCTTT. Amino acid sequence: CASSKQVQGKTEAFF.

This clone was seen a few times. The chain employs TRBV19 and TRBJ1-1; D uncertain. Germline V gene lookup returns CDR1 LNHDA and CDR2 SQIVND (reference sequence). There are 13 residues in the CDR3. V shed 6 bases and J shed 1 base, with 9 bases lying between them. The CDR3 region has the DNA TGTGCCAGTAGCGTTTTCAGGAACACTGAAGCTTTCTTT. Protein: CASSVFRNTEAFF.